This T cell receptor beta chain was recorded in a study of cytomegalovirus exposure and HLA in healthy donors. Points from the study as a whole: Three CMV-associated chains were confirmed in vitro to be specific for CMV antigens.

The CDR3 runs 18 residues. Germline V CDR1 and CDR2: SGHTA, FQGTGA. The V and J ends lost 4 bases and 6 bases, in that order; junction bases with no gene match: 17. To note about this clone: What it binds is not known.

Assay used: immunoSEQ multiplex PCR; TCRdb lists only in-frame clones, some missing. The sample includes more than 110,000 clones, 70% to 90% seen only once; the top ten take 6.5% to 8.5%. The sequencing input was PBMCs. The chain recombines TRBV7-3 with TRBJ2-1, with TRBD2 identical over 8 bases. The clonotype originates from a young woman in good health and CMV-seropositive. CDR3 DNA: TGTGCCAGCAGCTCAACATCCCCCGGGACTAGTATATCCAATGAGCAGTTCTTC. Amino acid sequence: CASSSTSPGTSISNEQFF. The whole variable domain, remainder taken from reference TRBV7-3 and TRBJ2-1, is GAGVSQTPSNKVTEKGKYVELRCDPISGHTALYWYRQSLGQGPEFLIYFQGTGAADDSGLPNDRFFAVRPEGSVSTLKIQRTERGDSAVYLCASSSTSPGTSISNEQFFGPGTRLTVL.